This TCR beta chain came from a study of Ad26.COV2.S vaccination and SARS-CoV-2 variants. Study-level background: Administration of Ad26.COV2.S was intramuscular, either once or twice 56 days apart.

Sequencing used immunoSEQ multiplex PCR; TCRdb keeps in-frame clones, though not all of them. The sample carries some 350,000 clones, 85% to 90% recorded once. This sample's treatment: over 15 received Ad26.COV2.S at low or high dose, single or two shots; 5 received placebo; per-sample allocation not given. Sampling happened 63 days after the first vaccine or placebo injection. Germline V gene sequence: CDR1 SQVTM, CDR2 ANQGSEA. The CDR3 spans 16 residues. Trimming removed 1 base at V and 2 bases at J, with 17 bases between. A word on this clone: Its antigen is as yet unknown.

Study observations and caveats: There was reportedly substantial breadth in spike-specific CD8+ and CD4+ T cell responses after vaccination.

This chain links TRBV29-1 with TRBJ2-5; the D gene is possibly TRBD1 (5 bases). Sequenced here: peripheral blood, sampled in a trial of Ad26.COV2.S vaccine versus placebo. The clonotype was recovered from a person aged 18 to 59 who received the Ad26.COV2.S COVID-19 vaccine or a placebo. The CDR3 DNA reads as TGCAGCGTTGAAGGTGCCTGGACAAGGACGCAAGAGACCCAGTACTTC. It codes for CSVEGAWTRTQETQYF.